The TCR beta chain under discussion was sequenced for a study of cytomegalovirus exposure and HLA in healthy donors. The CDR3 covers 15 residues. Germline V CDR1 and CDR2: MNHEY, SVGAGI. Trimming took 3 bases from V and 7 from J, leaving 18 bases between them. General observations from the study: In a later analysis, a missense DCLRE1C variant was linked to TCR beta V- and J-gene trimming.

PCR used 60 Vbeta primers and 13 Jbeta primers. TCRdb's copy holds only in-frame clones and misses some; the assay was immunoSEQ multiplex PCR. Of about 89,000 clones in the sample, approximately 81% were seen once. In the case of this clone: As yet, its antigen is unknown.

This sequence joins TRBV6-5 and TRBJ1-2; D perhaps matches TRBD1 (6 bases). The source material was PBMCs. The origin of this receptor is a man aged 35-49 years in good health and CMV-seropositive. The CDR3 reads CASSYEGRQGLGYTF. For the CDR3, the DNA is TGTGCCAGCAGTTATGAGGGACGCCAGGGGCTTGGCTACACCTTC.